Each of the 24 T cell receptor beta chains below was sequenced from the same sample in a study of a mutant IDH1 vaccine in newly diagnosed glioma. The protocol was immunoSEQ multiplex PCR, while the TCRdb copy is restricted to in-frame clones and leaves out a portion. The table records approximately 57,000 clones, approximately 80% of them present only once. The time point is: week 5, during vaccination. A single vaccine dose contained 300 ug of mutant IDH1 20-mer peptide, and topical imiquimod was used with it. Their antigens remain unidentified. The material sequenced was PBMCs, taken from a glioma patient whose treatment included an IDH1 peptide vaccine. The source is a woman under 30 with glioma. Some clones in this sample may be carry-over from other donors' samples.

This clone was counted between two and nine times. The rearrangement uses TRBV18 and TRBJ1-1; D is unresolved. The CDR3 contains 13 residues. CDR1 and CDR2 from the germline V gene are KGHSH and LQKENI. Trimming took 6 bases from V and 6 from J, leaving 14 bases between them. The CDR3 loop is CASSHGGESEAFF. CDR3 nucleotides: TGTGCCAGCTCTCACGGCGGGGAATCTGAAGCTTTCTTT.

Written as DNA, the CDR3 is TGTGCCTGGACCCCGACAGATACCCTAGCTGAAGCTTTCTTT. This sequence encodes CAWTPTDTLAEAFF. V and J are TRBV30 and TRBJ1-1; D perhaps matches TRBD1 (5 bases). V was cut by 4 bases and J by 6 bases, with 18 bases left in between. Germline CDR1 and CDR2: GTSNPN and SVGIG (reference sequence). CDR3 length: 14 amino acids.

The chain joins TRBV4-3 to TRBJ2-5; 11 bases line up with TRBD2. V trimming: 1 base; J trimming: 4 bases; junction bases outside the gene matches: 8. The CDR3 length is 17 residues. The germline gives CDR1 LGHNA, CDR2 YSLEER. CDR3 loop: CASSQGALAGGAETQYF. Here the CDR3 DNA reads TGCGCCAGCAGCCAAGGGGCCCTAGCGGGGGGTGCAGAGACCCAGTACTTC.

V and J are TRBV5-1 and TRBJ1-1, with TRBD1 matching over 8 bases. The CDR3 runs to 15 residues. The V gene's germline CDR1 is SGHRS and CDR2 YFSETQ. Losses at the gene ends were 0 bases for V and 5 bases for J; bases not matched to a gene: 6. CDR3 nucleotide sequence: TGCGCCAGCAGCTTGGTACAGGGGGTGTTGACTGAAGCTTTCTTT. Residues: CASSLVQGVLTEAFF.

This chain connects TRBV10-3 to TRBJ2-1, with D maybe TRBD2 (6 bases). The CDR3 contains 14 residues. Trimming pared 6 bases from V and 4 bases from J, leaving 13 bases between. Germline-derived CDR1 and CDR2 are ENHRY and SYGVKD. The CDR3 region is CAIRPRDLYNEQFF. Written as DNA, the CDR3 is TGTGCCATCAGGCCCCGGGACTTATACAATGAGCAGTTCTTC.

This clone was found a few times. This chain uses TRBV6-5 with TRBJ1-2; tentatively, D is TRBD1 (5 bases). The ends were cut back, 2 bases at V and 8 bases at J, with 12 bases in the middle. There are 13 residues in the CDR3. CDR1 and CDR2 (germline): MNHEY, SVGAGI. For the CDR3, the DNA is TGTGCCAGCAGTTACGAGGGGACGGGAGGCTACACCTTC. It specifies CASSYEGTGGYTF.

The V gene is TRBV5-1, the J gene TRBJ2-5; TRBD2 matches at 7 bases. CDR1 and CDR2 from the germline V gene are SGHRS and YFSETQ. This CDR3 spans 14 amino acids. V lost 2 bases and J lost 0; bases outside the gene matches: 1. The CDR3 spells CASSLSGNQETQYF. CDR3 in DNA: TGCGCCAGCAGCTTAAGCGGGAACCAAGAGACCCAGTACTTC.

This clone has a single count. This chain uses TRBV13 with TRBJ2-7; 10 nucleotides align to TRBD2. CDR3 length equals 16 residues. Germline V gene data show CDR1 as PRHDT and CDR2 as FYEKMQ (reference sequence). V lost 1 base to trimming and J lost 0 bases; unmatched junction nucleotides: 3. CDR3 nucleotides: TGTGCCAGCAGCTTAGTCACTAGCGGGGCCTCCTACGAGCAGTACTTC. As protein: CASSLVTSGASYEQYF.

The rearrangement uses TRBV19 and TRBJ1-6; 7 bases fit TRBD1. The CDR3 has 13 residues. Looked up from germline, CDR1 is LNHDA and CDR2 is SQIVND (reference sequence). V dropped 5 bases and J dropped 10; count of bases not matched to a gene: 5. The CDR3 coding sequence is TGTGCCAGTAGTCTGGACAGGCGATCACCCCTCCACTTT. Its protein product is CASSLDRRSPLHF. Filled out from reference TRBV19 and TRBJ1-6, the complete variable domain reads DGGITQSPKYLFRKEGQNVTLSCEQNLNHDAMYWYRQDPGQGLRLIYYSQIVNDFQKGDIAEGYSVSREKKESFPLTVTSAQKNPTAFYLCASSLDRRSPLHFGNGTRLTVT.

V is TRBV4-2 and J is TRBJ2-7; D not certain. V lost 3 bases to trimming and J lost 4 bases, with 7 bases between them. The CDR3 is 12 amino acids. Looked up from germline, CDR1 is LGHNA and CDR2 is YNFKEQ. Here the CDR3 reads CASSQSGYEQYF. The CDR3 nucleotides read TGTGCCAGCAGCCAGAGTGGTTACGAGCAGTACTTC.

This chain connects TRBV20-1 to TRBJ1-2; D gene unclear. V dropped 1 base and J dropped 8 bases, with 8 bases sitting between them. The CDR3 extends over 11 amino acids. Germline assignment: CDR1 DFQATT and CDR2 SNEGSKA (reference sequence). DNA of the CDR3: TGCAGTGCTAGAGGAAGATCCGGCTACACCTTC. Its protein product is CSARGRSGYTF.

This chain links TRBV2 with TRBJ1-3; D remains ambiguous. The CDR3 spans 16 residues. Trimming removed 2 bases from V and 4 bases from J, with 15 bases in between. Germline V CDR1 and CDR2: SNHLY, FYNNEI. CDR3 sequence (DNA): TGTGCCAGCAGTGAATTGGATTGGAGCGAGGGAAACACCATATATTTT. Translating gives CASSELDWSEGNTIYF.

The chain recombines TRBV7-9 with TRBJ2-5, with no clear D. The better agreement between TRBJ2-7 and the DNA end casts doubt on the J call. CDR1 is SEHNR and CDR2 is FQNEAQ in the germline V gene (reference sequence). The CDR3 contains 13 residues. This chain's CDR3 is CASSLAVGYEQYF. The DNA for the CDR3 is TGTGCCAGCAGCTTAGCAGTAGGTTACGAGCAGTACTTC.

The chain carries TRBV6-1 and TRBJ2-7; D perhaps matches TRBD2 (5 bases). V shed 5 bases and J shed 3 bases, with 14 bases lying between them. CDR1 is MNHNS, CDR2 SASEGT, per germline. The CDR3 is 14 amino acids. The CDR3 is CASSPREGGYEQYF. CDR3 bases: TGTGCCAGCAGTCCCCGAGAGGGCGGCTACGAGCAGTACTTC.

V and J are TRBV2 and TRBJ2-2; D unresolved. The CDR3 has 15 residues. Germline assignment: CDR1 SNHLY and CDR2 FYNNEI. V gave up 1 base and J gave up 2 bases, with 8 bases separating them. The CDR3, as DNA: TGTGCCAGCAGTGAAGGTGCAGGAAACACCGGGGAGCTGTTTTTT. It is translated as CASSEGAGNTGELFF.

The chain recombines TRBV6-5 with TRBJ1-1; a possible D gene is TRBD1 (5 bases). The germline gives CDR1 MNHEY, CDR2 SVGAGI. V lost 2 bases and J 5 bases, leaving 12 bases between the germline ends. This CDR3 has 14 amino acids. CDR3 sequence: CASSYGGVETEAFF. The CDR3 nucleotides read TGTGCCAGCAGTTACGGGGGGGTTGAGACTGAAGCTTTCTTT.

This chain uses TRBV7-9 with TRBJ2-5, with a possible D match to TRBD1 (8 bases). Germline CDR1 is SEHNR and CDR2 is FQNEAQ (reference sequence). Trimming pared 5 bases from V and 5 bases from J, leaving 21 bases between. The CDR3 covers 16 residues. The CDR3: CASSGGRGRGSETQYF. DNA of the CDR3: TGTGCCAGCAGCGGAGGCAGGGGGCGGGGGTCGGAGACCCAGTACTTC.

This chain connects TRBV28 to TRBJ1-1, with D possibly TRBD1 on 6 matching bases. The CDR3 sequence is 15 residues long. The germline V gene encodes CDR1 MDHEN and CDR2 SYDVKM. The ends were cut back, 4 bases at V and 11 bases at J, with 23 bases in the middle. The CDR3 sequence is CASSSQDLGGWLAFF. For the CDR3, the DNA is TGTGCCAGCAGTTCTCAAGATTTGGGGGGCTGGTTGGCTTTCTTT.

V gene TRBV5-6 combines with J gene TRBJ1-2, with D possibly TRBD1 on 5 matching bases. Trimming pared 1 base from V and 4 bases from J, leaving 14 bases between. The length of the CDR3 is 15 residues. Germline loops: CDR1 SGHDT, CDR2 YYEEEE. The CDR3 sequence: CASSLFAREGYGYTF. DNA for the CDR3: TGTGCCAGCAGCTTGTTTGCCAGGGAGGGCTATGGCTACACCTTC.

The chain links TRBV11-3 to TRBJ1-1; tentative D call: TRBD1 (6 bases). V shed 3 bases and J shed 5 bases, with 13 bases lying between them. This CDR3 has 14 residues. From germline, CDR1 is SGHNT and CDR2 YENEEA. The CDR3 nucleotides read TGTGCCAGCAGCTTCGTACAGGGAGGAACTGAAGCTTTCTTT. Its translation is CASSFVQGGTEAFF. Full variable domain (remainder filled in from reference TRBV11-3 and TRBJ1-1): EAGVVQSPRYKIIEKKQPVAFWCNPISGHNTLYWYLQNLGQGPELLIRYENEEAVDDSQLPKDRFSAERLKGVDSTLKIQPAELGDSAVYLCASSFVQGGTEAFFGQGTRLTVV.

The chain recombines TRBV7-2 with TRBJ2-7; no reliable D call. Trimming removed 5 bases from V and 6 bases from J, with 11 bases in between. From germline, CDR1 is SGHTA and CDR2 FQGNSA. The CDR3 sequence is 12 residues long. The CDR3 is CASSPHPPEQYF. The CDR3 bases are TGTGCCAGCAGCCCACATCCTCCCGAGCAGTACTTC.

The rearrangement uses TRBV11-3 and TRBJ1-1; D is uncertain. The V end lost 0 bases, the J end lost 2 bases, and 7 bases lay between the germline ends. This CDR3 comprises 14 residues. Germline assignment: CDR1 SGHNT and CDR2 YENEEA. Here the CDR3 reads CASSLDNSNTEAFF. The DNA of the CDR3 is TGTGCCAGCAGCTTAGATAATAGTAACACTGAAGCTTTCTTT.

In DNA form, the CDR3 reads TGTGCCAGTTCTGGGACTAGCGGGGCGATGACGGAGACCCAGTACTTC. Translating gives CASSGTSGAMTETQYF. The chain combines TRBV19 with TRBJ2-5; 13 nucleotides match TRBD2. The CDR3 has 16 residues. The V gene end was trimmed by 8 bases and the J gene end by 5 bases; junction bases not matched to a gene: 11. Germline CDR1 is LNHDA and CDR2 is SQIVND (reference sequence).

The chain combines TRBV5-4 with TRBJ1-1; D might be TRBD1 (6 bases). The CDR3 has 16 amino acids. CDR1 and CDR2 (germline): SGHNT, YYREEE (reference sequence). The V end was cut by 2 bases, the J end by 2 bases, with 16 bases between. CDR3 amino acids: CASSLASGAFNTEAFF. The CDR3 DNA sequence: TGTGCCAGCAGCTTAGCATCGGGGGCTTTTAACACTGAAGCTTTCTTT.